This T cell receptor (beta chain) originates from a study of blood T cell repertoires in COVID-19 (dated by TCRdb to about 2020). Some background on the complete study: Samples covering the acute and convalescent phases of COVID-19 were provided by collaborators in the United States, Italy and Spain. The material from the prospective study consisted of cDNA or gDNA derived from T cells, B-cell-depleted T cells, or PBMCs. Subjects who had been exposed to COVID-19, were actively infected with it, or had recovered from it provided the deeply sampled blood TCRbeta repertoires that made up the dataset. The repertoires were released in a freely available public database meant as a resource for research on the immune response to SARS-CoV-2. The samples were drawn from the first 160 participants of the ongoing ImmuneRACE study and from 1,254 subjects provided by 6 global collaborators. Sample metadata almost always included a de-identified subject ID, COVID-19 status, age in years and sex. HLA class I and class II types, where available, came from metadata supplied by the sample provider rather than from assay-based typing.

Overall study outcomes, separate from this receptor: Clinical and demographic metadata were provided uncurated, with the amount varying by source and participant.

TCRbeta CDR3 regions were amplified from genomic DNA by means of the immunoSEQ Assay, a bias-controlled multiplex PCR. Per the original workflow: The number of nucleated cells in each sample was estimated from the amplification of reference gene primers within the assay. Sequence reads were collapsed and filtered to measure the absolute abundance of every unique TCRbeta CDR3 rearrangement. Productive Simpson clonality was computed per sample as the square root of Simpson's diversity index over productive rearrangements. Here the immuneACCESS table is served through TCRdb, limited to in-frame sequences with V and J called. Missing clones are a known gap in these copies; in checked studies unresolved V genes cover under half, and the rest lacks a known reason. From that table come the V and J calls and clone size; the DNA was used to work out D and trimming. The sample records 300,000 to 350,000 clones, about 88% of which are singletons. Clones ranked in the top ten supply 1% of the sample.

V loses 3 bases, J loses 3 bases, and the germline ends lie 5 bases apart. Taken from cysteine to phenylalanine, the CDR3 has 12 residues. Only the CDR3 DNA is retained, 36 bases long and in frame from the first base. In the germline V gene, CDR1 corresponds to MDHEN and CDR2 to SYDVKM. In the case of this clone: This clone's antigen is unknown. Per-base quality was not reported, and no clone a single base away is much larger than it.

Participants in the prospective study were enrolled through a virtual design, were aged roughly 18 to 100 years, and lived in approximately 24 United States geographic areas. Cohort assignment in the prospective study relied on participant-reported clinical history from a screening survey and a study questionnaire. Exposed participants had been in contact, within 2 weeks of entering the study, with a person who had a PCR-confirmed or clinician-diagnosed case of COVID-19. Mobile phlebotomists in the prospective study collected whole blood, serum and a nasopharyngeal or oropharyngeal swab from every participant. Over a roughly two-month period, participants in the prospective study had the option of providing additional blood draws and questionnaires. Before DNA extraction, blood samples from the prospective study were shipped at room temperature or frozen.

Material for sequencing was PBMCs or T cells enriched from blood (not recorded which). This chain is built from TRBV28 and TRBJ1-2; no D segment can be confidently identified. This TCR was recovered from a woman in her twenties or thirties who had been exposed to COVID-19. The sequenced DNA: TGTGCCAGCAGTTTGACTGACTATGGCTACACCTTC. Its amino acids are CASSLTDYGYTF.